A single sample is the source of the 3 T cell receptor beta chains below, sequenced in a study of T cells in Graves' hyperthyroidism and ophthalmopathy. The investigators amplified TCR beta CDR3 regions from RNA transcripts. The TCR CDR3 first-round RT-PCR relied on the HTBI primer set. TCRdb independently ran MiXCR on the multiplex PCR reads; one entry per CDR3 protein. The table lists 130,000 or so distinct CDR3 sequences, approximately 20% of them singletons. Sample: blood. Receptors originate from a woman aged 45-60 years with Graves' hyperthyroidism that later progressed to Graves' ophthalmopathy.

This clonotype has ten or more counts. This chain links TRBV12-3 or TRBV12-4 with TRBJ1-3; tentatively, D is TRBD1 (5 bases). Deletions cut 5 bases from V and 6 bases from J, with 17 bases between. The CDR3 contains 15 residues. The CDR3 region has the DNA TGTGCCAGCAGTCCCGACGTGGGGACTGAAAACACCATATATTTT. Amino acids: CASSPDVGTENTIYF.

The chain employs TRBV28 and TRBJ2-3, with TRBD1 matching 9 bases. This CDR3 comprises 16 residues. Germline V CDR1 and CDR2: MDHEN, SYDVKM. Unmatched junction bases numbered 10, after V lost 5 bases and J lost 4 bases. Here the CDR3 DNA reads TGTGCCAGCAGTATACCGGGACAGGGATTGTCAGATACGCAGTATTTT. It is translated as CASSIPGQGLSDTQYF.

This clonotype was counted only a few times. The CDR3 sequence: CASSLRGESKQYF. The CDR3 region has the DNA TGTGCCAGCAGCCTACGGGGGGAGTCCAAGCAGTACTTC. V gene TRBV28 combines with J gene TRBJ2-7; 7 bases are shared with TRBD2. J was trimmed by 8 bases and V by 6 bases; bases with no gene match: 10. This CDR3 contains 13 residues. Looked up from germline, CDR1 is MDHEN and CDR2 is SYDVKM.